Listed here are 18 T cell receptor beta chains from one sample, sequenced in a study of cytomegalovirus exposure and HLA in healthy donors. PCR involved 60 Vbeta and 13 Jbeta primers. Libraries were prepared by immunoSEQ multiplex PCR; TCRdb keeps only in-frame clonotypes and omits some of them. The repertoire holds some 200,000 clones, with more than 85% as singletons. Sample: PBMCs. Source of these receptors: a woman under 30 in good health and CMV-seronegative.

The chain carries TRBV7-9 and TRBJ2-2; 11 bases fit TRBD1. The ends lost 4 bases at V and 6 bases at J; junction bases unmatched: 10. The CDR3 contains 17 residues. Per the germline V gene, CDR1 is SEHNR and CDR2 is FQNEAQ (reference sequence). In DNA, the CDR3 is TGTGCCAGCAGCTCTGTCCCGGACAGGGGGCTTCCCGGGGAGCTGTTTTTT. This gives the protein CASSSVPDRGLPGELFF.

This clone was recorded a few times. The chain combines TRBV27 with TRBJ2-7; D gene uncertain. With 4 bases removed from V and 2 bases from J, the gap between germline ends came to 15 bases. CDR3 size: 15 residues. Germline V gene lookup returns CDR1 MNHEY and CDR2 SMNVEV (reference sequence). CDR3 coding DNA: TGTGCCAGCAGTTGGCAGTTGGGCCCCACCTACGAGCAGTACTTC. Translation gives CASSWQLGPTYEQYF.

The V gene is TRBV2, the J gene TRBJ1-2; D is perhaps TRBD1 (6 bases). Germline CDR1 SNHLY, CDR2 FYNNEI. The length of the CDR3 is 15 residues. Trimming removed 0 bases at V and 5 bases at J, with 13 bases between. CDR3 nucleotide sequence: TGTGCCAGCAGTGAAGCATGGACAGCTACTTATGGCTACACCTTC. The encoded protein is CASSEAWTATYGYTF.

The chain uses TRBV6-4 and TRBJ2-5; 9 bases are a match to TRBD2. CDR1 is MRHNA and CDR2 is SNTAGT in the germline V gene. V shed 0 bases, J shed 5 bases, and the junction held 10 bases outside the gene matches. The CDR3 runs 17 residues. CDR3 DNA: TGTGCCAGCAGTGACTCAGGGCGGGGGGGATTCGAGGAGACCCAGTACTTC. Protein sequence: CASSDSGRGGFEETQYF.

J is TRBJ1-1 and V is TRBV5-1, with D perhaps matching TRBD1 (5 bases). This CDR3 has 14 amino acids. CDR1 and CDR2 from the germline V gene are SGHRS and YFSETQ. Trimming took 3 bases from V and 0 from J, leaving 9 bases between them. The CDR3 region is CASSYRGVNTEAFF. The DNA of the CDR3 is TGCGCCAGCAGCTACCGGGGGGTGAACACTGAAGCTTTCTTT.

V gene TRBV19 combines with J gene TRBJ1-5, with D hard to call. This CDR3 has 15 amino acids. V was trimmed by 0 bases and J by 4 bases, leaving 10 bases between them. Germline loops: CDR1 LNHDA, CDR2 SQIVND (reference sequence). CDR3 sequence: CASSIDRGGNQPQHF. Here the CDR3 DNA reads TGTGCCAGTAGTATAGATCGCGGAGGGAATCAGCCCCAGCATTTT.

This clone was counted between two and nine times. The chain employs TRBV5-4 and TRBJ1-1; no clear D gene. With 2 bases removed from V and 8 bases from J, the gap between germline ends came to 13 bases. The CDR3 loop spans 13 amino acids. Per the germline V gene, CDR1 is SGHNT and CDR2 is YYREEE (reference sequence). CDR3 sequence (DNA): TGTGCCAGCAGCTTTTTCGGGGTTGGGGAAGCTTTCTTT. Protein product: CASSFFGVGEAFF. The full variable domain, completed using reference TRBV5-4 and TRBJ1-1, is ETGVTQSPTHLIKTRGQQVTLRCSSQSGHNTVSWYQQALGQGPQFIFQYYREEENGRGNFPPRFSGLQFPNYSSELNVNALELDDSALYLCASSFFGVGEAFFGQGTRLTVV.

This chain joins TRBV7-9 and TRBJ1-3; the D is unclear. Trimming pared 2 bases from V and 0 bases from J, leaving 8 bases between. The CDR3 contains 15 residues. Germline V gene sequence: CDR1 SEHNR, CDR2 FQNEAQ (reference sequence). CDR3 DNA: TGTGCCAGCAGCTTAACACCGAACTCTGGAAACACCATATATTTT. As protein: CASSLTPNSGNTIYF.

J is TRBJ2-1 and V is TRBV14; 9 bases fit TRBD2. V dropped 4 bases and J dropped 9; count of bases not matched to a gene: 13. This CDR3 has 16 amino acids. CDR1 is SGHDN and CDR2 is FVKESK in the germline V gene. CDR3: CASSRPGGGRAREQFF. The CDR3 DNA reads TGTGCCAGCAGCCGGCCGGGGGGCGGGAGGGCTCGTGAGCAGTTCTTC.

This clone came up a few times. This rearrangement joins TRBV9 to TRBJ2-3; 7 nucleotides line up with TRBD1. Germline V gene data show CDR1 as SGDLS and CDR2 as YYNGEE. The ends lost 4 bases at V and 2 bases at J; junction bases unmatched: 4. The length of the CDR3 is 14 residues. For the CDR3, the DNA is TGTGCCAGCAGCCCCAGGGGGTACACAGATACGCAGTATTTT. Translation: CASSPRGYTDTQYF.

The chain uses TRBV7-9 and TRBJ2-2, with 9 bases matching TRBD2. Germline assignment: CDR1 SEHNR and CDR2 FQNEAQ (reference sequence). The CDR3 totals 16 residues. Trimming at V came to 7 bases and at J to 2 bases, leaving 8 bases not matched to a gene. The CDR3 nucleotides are TGTGCCAGCACCCAATGGACTAGCGATAACACCGGGGAGCTGTTTTTT. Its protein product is CASTQWTSDNTGELFF.

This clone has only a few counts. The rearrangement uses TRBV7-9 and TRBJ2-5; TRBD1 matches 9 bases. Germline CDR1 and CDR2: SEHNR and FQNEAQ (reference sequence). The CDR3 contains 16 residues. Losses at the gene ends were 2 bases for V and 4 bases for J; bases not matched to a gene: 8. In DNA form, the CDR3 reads TGTGCCAGCAGCTTAACCTTTTCGACAGGGGGAGAGACCCAGTACTTC. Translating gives CASSLTFSTGGETQYF.

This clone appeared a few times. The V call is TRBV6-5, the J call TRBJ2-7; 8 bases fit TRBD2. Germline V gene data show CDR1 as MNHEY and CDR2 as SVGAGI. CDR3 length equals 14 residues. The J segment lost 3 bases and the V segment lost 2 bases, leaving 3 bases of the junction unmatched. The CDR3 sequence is CASSYRTSHYEQYF. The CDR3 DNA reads TGTGCCAGCAGTTACAGGACTAGCCACTACGAGCAGTACTTC.

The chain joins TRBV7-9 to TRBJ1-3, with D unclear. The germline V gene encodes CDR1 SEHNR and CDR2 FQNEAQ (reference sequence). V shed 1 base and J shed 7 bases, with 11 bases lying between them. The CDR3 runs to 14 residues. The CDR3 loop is CASSLDSGWNTIYF. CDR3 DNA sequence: TGTGCCAGCAGCTTAGATTCAGGCTGGAACACCATATATTTT. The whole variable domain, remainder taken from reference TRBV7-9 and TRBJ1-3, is DTGVSQNPRHKITKRGQNVTFRCDPISEHNRLYWYRQTLGQGPEFLTYFQNEAQLEKSRLLSDRFSAERPKGSFSTLEIQRTEQGDSAMYLCASSLDSGWNTIYFGEGSWLTVV.

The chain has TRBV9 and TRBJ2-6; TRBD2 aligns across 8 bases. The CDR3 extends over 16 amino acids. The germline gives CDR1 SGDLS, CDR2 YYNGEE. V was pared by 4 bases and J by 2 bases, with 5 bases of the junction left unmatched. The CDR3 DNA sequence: TGTGCCAGCAGCTTTAGCGGGATCGCTGGGGCCAACGTCCTGACTTTC. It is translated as CASSFSGIAGANVLTF.

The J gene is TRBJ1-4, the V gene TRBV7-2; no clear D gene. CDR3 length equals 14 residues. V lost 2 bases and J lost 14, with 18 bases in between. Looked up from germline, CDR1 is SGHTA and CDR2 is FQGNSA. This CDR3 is CASSLSGLGRELFF. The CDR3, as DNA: TGTGCCAGCAGCTTATCTGGCTTGGGGAGAGAGCTGTTTTTT. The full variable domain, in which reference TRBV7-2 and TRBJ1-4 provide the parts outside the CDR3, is GAGVSQSPSNKVTEKGKDVELRCDPISGHTALYWYRQSLGQGLEFLIYFQGNSAPDKSGLPSDRFSAERTGGSVSTLTIQRTQQEDSAVYLCASSLSGLGRELFFGSGTQLSVL.

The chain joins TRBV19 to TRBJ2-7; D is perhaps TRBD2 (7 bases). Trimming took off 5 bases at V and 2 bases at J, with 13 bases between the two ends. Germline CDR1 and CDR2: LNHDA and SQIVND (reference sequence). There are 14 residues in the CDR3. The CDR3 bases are TGTGCCAGTAGTTTTCGGGGGGCCACCTACGAGCAGTACTTC. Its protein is CASSFRGATYEQYF.

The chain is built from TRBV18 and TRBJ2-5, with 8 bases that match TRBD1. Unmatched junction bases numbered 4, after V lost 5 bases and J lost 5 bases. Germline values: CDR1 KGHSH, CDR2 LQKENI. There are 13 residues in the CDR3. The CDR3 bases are TGTGCCAGCTCATCGACAGGGGTGGAGACCCAGTACTTC. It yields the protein CASSSTGVETQYF.